The text below deals with one TCR beta chain. Its specificity is not known. Treatment reported: around 19 received Ad26.COV2.S at low or high dose, single or two shots; 5 received placebo; per-sample allocation not given. Specimen acquisition occurred on day 63 following the initial vaccine or placebo injection. This person who donated was an adult of 18-55 years in Boston. The source of the sample is a study of Ad26.COV2.S vaccination and SARS-CoV-2 variants. About the research overall: Into the muscle, Ad26.COV2.S was dosed once or twice, 56 days apart. Regarding the study as a whole: Total T cell responses, in the TCR breadth and depth analyses, may have been underestimated.

Clones were sequenced by immunoSEQ multiplex PCR, and TCRdb holds only the in-frame ones, with some missing. The table includes about 330,000 clones, roughly nine tenths detected once. CDR1 is LGHDT and CDR2 is YNNKEL in the germline V gene (reference sequence). V lost 2 bases and J 8 bases, leaving 6 bases between the germline ends. The CDR3 is made up of 11 amino acids. The material sequenced was peripheral blood, taken in a trial of Ad26.COV2.S vaccine versus placebo. The chain uses TRBV3-1 (or the pseudogene TRBV3-2) and TRBJ1-2; no clear D gene. This TCR derives from a person between 18 and 59 years old who received the Ad26.COV2.S COVID-19 vaccine or a placebo. The CDR3 bases are TGTGCCAGCAGCCAATCGGCGGGCTACACCTTC. Its protein is CASSQSAGYTF.